This T cell receptor beta chain was observed in a study of blood T cell repertoires in COVID-19. The overall study: The analysed material was cDNA or gDNA that came from T cells, B-cell-depleted T cells, or PBMCs.

V trimming: 7 bases; J trimming: 6 bases; junction bases outside the gene matches: 14. From germline, CDR1 is MDHEN and CDR2 SYDVKM. The CDR3 is made up of 16 amino acids. Some clones are missing from TCRdb's copy, which holds only in-frame ones; the method was immunoSEQ multiplex PCR. The data hold about 100,000 clones, with more than 75% observed a single time. The V and J genes are TRBV28 and TRBJ1-1; 10 positions match TRBD1. Sequencing was done on a sample of peripheral blood. The receptor was isolated from a human donor in a cohort sampled during active COVID-19. The CDR3, as DNA: TGTGCCAGCAATAGGGACAGGGGATACTGGTCCCCTGAAGCTTTCTTT. It is translated as CASNRDRGYWSPEAFF.